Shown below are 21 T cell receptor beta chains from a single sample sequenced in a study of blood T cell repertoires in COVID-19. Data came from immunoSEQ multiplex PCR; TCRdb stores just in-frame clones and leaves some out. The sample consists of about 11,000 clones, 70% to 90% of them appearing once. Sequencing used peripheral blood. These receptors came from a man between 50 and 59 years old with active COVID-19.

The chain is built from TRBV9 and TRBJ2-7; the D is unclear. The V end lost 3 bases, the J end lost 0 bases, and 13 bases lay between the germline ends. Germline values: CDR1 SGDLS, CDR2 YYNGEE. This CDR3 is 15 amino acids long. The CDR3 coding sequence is TGTGCCAGCAGCGCCAGTACCCACACCTCCTACGAGCAGTACTTC. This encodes CASSASTHTSYEQYF.

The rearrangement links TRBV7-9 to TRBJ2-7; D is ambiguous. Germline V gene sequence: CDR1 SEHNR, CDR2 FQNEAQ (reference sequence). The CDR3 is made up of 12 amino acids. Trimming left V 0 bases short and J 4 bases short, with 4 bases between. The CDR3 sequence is CASSLAPYEQYF. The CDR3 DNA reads TGTGCCAGCAGCTTAGCCCCATACGAGCAGTACTTC.

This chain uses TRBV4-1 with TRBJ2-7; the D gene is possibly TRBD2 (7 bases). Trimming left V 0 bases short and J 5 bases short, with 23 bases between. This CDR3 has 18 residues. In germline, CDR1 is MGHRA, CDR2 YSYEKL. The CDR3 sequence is CASSQEGLGGEGDDEQYF. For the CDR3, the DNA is TGCGCCAGCAGCCAAGAGGGACTGGGCGGGGAGGGGGATGACGAGCAGTACTTC.

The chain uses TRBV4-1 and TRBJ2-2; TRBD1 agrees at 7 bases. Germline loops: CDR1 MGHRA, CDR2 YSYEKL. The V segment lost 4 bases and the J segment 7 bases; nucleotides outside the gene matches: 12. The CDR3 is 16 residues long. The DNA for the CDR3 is TGCGCCAGCAGCCTTGAGAAGACAGGGTTCGGCGGGGAGCTGTTTTTT. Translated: CASSLEKTGFGGELFF.

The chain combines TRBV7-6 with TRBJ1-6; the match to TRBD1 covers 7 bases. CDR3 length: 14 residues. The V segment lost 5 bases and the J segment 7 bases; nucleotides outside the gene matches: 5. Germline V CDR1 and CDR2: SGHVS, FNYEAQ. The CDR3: CASSLQGPNSPLHF. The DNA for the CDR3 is TGTGCCAGCAGCCTACAGGGGCCAAATTCACCCCTCCACTTT.

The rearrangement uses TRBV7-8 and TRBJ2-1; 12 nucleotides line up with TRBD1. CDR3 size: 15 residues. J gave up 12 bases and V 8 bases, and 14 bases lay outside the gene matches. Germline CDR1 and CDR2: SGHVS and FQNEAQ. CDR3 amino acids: CASRLGQGADLGQFF. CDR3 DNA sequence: TGTGCCAGCCGCCTGGGACAGGGGGCAGATCTCGGGCAGTTCTTC.

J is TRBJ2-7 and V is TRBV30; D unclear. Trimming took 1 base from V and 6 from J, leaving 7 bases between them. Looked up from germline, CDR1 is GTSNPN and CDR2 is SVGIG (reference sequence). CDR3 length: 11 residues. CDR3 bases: TGTGCCTGGAGTGCCGGTACCGAGCAGTACTTC. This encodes CAWSAGTEQYF.

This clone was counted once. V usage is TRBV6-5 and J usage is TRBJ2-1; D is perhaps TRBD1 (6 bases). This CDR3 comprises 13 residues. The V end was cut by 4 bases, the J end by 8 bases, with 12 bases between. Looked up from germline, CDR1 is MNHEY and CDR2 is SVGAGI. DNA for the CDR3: TGTGCCAGCAGTTGGAGCAGGGGCGATGAGCAGTTCTTC. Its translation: CASSWSRGDEQFF.

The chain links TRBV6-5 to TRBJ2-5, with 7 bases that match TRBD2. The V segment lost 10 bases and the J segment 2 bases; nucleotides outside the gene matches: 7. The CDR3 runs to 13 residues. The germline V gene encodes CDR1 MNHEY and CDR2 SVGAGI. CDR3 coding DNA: TGTGCCATCACCCAGGGACTACAAGAGACCCAGTACTTC. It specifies CAITQGLQETQYF.

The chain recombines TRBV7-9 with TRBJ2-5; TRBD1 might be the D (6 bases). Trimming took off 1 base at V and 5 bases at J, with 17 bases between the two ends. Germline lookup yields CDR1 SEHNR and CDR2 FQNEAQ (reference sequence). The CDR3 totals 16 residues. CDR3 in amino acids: CASSLVLQGLSETQYF. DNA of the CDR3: TGTGCCAGCAGCTTAGTTCTGCAGGGGCTTTCGGAGACCCAGTACTTC.

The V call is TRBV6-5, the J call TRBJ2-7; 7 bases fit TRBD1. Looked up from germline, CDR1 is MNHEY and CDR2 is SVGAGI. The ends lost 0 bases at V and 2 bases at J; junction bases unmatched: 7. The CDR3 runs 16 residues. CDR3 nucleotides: TGTGCCAGCAGTTACTCGAAGGGGGCAGTCCCCTACGAGCAGTACTTC. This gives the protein CASSYSKGAVPYEQYF.

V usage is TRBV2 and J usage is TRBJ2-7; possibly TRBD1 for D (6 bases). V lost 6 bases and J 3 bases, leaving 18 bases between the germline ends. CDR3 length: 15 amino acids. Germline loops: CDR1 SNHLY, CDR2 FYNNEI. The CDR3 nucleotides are TGTGCCAGCAGAGACTGGACAGCGCCTAACTACGAGCAGTACTTC. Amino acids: CASRDWTAPNYEQYF.

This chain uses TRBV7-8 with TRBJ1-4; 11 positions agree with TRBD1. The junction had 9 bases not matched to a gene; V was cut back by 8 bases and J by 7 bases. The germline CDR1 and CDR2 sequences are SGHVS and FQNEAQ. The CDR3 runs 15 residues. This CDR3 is CASGAPGQGVEKLFF. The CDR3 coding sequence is TGTGCCAGCGGAGCACCGGGACAGGGGGTTGAAAAACTGTTTTTT.

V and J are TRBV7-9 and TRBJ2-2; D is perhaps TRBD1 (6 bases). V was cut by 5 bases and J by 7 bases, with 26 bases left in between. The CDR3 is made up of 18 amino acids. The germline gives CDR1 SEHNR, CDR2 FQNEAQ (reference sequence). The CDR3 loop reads CASSLRVGTTKRGGELFF. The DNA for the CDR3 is TGTGCCAGCAGCCTAAGAGTGGGGACAACGAAACGAGGCGGGGAGCTGTTTTTT. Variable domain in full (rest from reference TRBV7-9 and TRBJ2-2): DTGVSQNPRHKITKRGQNVTFRCDPISEHNRLYWYRQTLGQGPEFLTYFQNEAQLEKSRLLSDRFSAERPKGSFSTLEIQRTEQGDSAMYLCASSLRVGTTKRGGELFFGEGSRLTVL.

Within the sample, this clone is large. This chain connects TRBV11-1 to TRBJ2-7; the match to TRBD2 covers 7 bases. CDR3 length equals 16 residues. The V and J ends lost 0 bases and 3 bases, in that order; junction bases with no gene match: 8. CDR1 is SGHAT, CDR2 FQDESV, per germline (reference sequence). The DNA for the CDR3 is TGTGCCAGCAGCTTAGCGACGCGGGAGTGGAGCTACGAGCAGTACTTC. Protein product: CASSLATREWSYEQYF. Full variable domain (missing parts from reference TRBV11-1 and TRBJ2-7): EAEVAQSPRYKITEKSQAVAFWCDPISGHATLYWYRQILGQGPELLVQFQDESVVDDSQLPKDRFSAERLKGVDSTLKIQPAELGDSAMYLCASSLATREWSYEQYFGPGTRLTVT.

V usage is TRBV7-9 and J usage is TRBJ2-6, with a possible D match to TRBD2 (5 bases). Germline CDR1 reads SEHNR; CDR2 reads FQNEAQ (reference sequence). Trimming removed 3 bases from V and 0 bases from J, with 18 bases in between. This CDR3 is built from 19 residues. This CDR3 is CASSFTTVPRGSGANVLTF. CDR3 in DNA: TGTGCCAGCAGCTTTACCACCGTGCCCCGGGGCTCTGGGGCCAACGTCCTGACTTTC. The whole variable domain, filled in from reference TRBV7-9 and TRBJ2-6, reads DTGVSQNPRHKITKRGQNVTFRCDPISEHNRLYWYRQTLGQGPEFLTYFQNEAQLEKSRLLSDRFSAERPKGSFSTLEIQRTEQGDSAMYLCASSFTTVPRGSGANVLTFGAGSRLTVL.

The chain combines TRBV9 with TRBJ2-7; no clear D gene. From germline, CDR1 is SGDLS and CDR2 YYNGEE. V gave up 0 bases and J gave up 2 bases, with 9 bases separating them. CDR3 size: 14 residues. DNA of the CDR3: TGTGCCAGCAGCGTAGGTTCCTCCGCCTACGAGCAGTACTTC. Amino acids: CASSVGSSAYEQYF. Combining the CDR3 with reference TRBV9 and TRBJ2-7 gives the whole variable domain DSGVTQTPKHLITATGQRVTLRCSPRSGDLSVYWYQQSLDQGLQFLIQYYNGEERAKGNILERFSAQQFPDLHSELNLSSLELGDSALYFCASSVGSSAYEQYFGPGTRLTVT.

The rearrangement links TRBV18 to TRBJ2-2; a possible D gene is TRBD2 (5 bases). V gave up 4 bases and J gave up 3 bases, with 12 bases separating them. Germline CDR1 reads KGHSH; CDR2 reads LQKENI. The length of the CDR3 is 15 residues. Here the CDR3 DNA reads TGTGCCAGCTCACTCGACTATGGGGACACCGGGGAGCTGTTTTTT. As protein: CASSLDYGDTGELFF.

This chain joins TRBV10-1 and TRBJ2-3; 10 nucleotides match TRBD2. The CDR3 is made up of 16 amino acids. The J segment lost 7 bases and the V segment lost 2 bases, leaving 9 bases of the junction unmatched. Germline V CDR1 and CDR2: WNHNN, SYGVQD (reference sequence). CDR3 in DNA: TGCGCCAGCAGTGAGAGGGCTAGCGGGAGTTTGAATACGCAGTATTTT. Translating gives CASSERASGSLNTQYF.

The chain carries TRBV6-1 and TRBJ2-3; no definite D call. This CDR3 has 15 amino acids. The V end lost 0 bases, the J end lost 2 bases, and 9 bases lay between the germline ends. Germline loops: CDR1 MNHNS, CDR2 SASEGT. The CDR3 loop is CASSEARLFTDTQYF. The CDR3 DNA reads TGTGCCAGCAGTGAAGCGCGTCTATTCACAGATACGCAGTATTTT.

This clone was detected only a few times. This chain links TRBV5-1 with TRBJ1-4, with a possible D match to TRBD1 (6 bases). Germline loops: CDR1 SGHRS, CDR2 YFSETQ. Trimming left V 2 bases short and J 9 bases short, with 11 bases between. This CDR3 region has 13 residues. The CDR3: CASSFRGSQKLFF. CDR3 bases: TGCGCCAGCAGCTTCAGGGGTAGTCAAAAACTGTTTTTT.